This T cell receptor (beta chain) was profiled in a study of blood T cells in healthy people across ages. There were at least 5.5 micrograms of total RNA extracted from every sample. CDR3 length: 14 residues. Germline V lookup: CDR1 KGHDR, CDR2 SFDVKD. V gave up 7 bases and J gave up 3 bases; unmatched junction bases: 7. It was with a sample-barcoded 5' primer and a J-beta primer mix that a second PCR of roughly 7 to 12 cycles was run. TCRdb reprocessed the 5' RACE reads with MiXCR, giving one entry per CDR3 protein. This sample yields some 1.4 million distinct CDR3 sequences, of which around 42% are seen a single time; roughly 7.9% belongs to the top ten.

Sequences were obtained from blood. This clonotype was sampled from a woman in her late teens or twenties in good health. J is TRBJ2-7 and V is TRBV24-1, with 8 bases matching TRBD2. The CDR3 DNA reads TGTGCCACCAGAGAGCGGGGGAGAAACTACGAGCAGTACTTC. Residues: CATRERGRNYEQYF.